The clone carrying this TCR beta chain was seen a handful of times. What it recognizes is unknown. The sample is drawn from a study of cytomegalovirus exposure and HLA in healthy donors. Study results and limitations: One later analysis reportedly identified an Asian-associated ancestry cluster that showed fewer N-insertions than the roughly 670-donor mean. CMV antigen specificity was confirmed in vitro for a few CMV-associated chains. Most likely, a cluster of highly shared sequence variants arose as a sequencing artifact. A further, later analysis showed that HLA-associated TCR beta chains (compared with equally common others) were more clonally expanded.

In germline, CDR1 is SNHLY, CDR2 FYNNEI. Trimming took 2 bases from V and 0 from J, leaving 16 bases between them. This CDR3 spans 18 amino acids. 60 Vbeta and 13 Jbeta primers were used in PCR. This table comes from immunoSEQ multiplex PCR, and its TCRdb copy is limited to in-frame clones, with some not included. Of some 160,000 clones in the sample, approximately 68% were seen once. The source material was PBMCs. The origin of this receptor is a man aged 35-49 years in good health and CMV-seronegative. V is TRBV2 and J is TRBJ1-4, with D perhaps matching TRBD1 (6 bases). The DNA of the CDR3 is TGTGCCAGCAGTGAAATCGGCGGCAGGGGTTCAACTAATGAAAAACTGTTTTTT. Its protein is CASSEIGGRGSTNEKLFF.